These 21 T cell receptor beta chains came from one sample sequenced in a study of post-analysis software for immune sequencing data. These receptors' targets are unknown. Broader study findings: In patients, 4 to 6 TRBV segments were more frequent than in controls, with TRBV5-6, TRBV5-1 and TRBV20-1 among them.

TCR beta cDNA libraries included unique molecular identifiers. In TCRdb, the PCR reads were re-called with MiXCR into one record per CDR3 protein. This sample carries fewer than 700,000 distinct CDR3 sequences, 44% of them seen once, and the ten largest clones take 1.5% to 2%. Material: blood. The receptor source for this set is a girl between 5 and 17 years old with multiple sclerosis.

J is TRBJ2-2 and V is TRBV11-2; tentatively, D is TRBD1 or TRBD2 (5 bases each). The ends were cut back, 8 bases at V and 3 bases at J, with 16 bases in the middle. The CDR3 sequence is 15 residues long. CDR1 and CDR2 (germline): SGHAT, FQNNGV. CDR3 amino acids: CASLIGAGYTGELFF. The CDR3 DNA is TGTGCCAGCCTAATTGGGGCGGGTTACACCGGGGAGCTGTTTTTT.

This clonotype was counted a few times. The chain is built from TRBV27 and TRBJ2-7; D uncertain. V was trimmed by 2 bases and J by 3 bases, leaving 14 bases between them. CDR1 and CDR2 (germline): MNHEY, SMNVEV (reference sequence). CDR3 length: 15 residues. CDR3 DNA sequence: TGTGCCAGCAGTTTAGCTAATCGCCGTATCTACGAGCAGTACTTC. This sequence encodes CASSLANRRIYEQYF.

The chain carries TRBV25-1 and TRBJ2-1; 7 positions match TRBD2. Trimming took 5 bases from V and 7 from J; bases not matched to a gene: 11. Germline V gene lookup returns CDR1 MGHDK and CDR2 SYGVNS. This CDR3 region has 15 residues. The CDR3 protein is CASSQGSGEGNEQFF. The CDR3 bases are TGTGCCAGCAGTCAAGGTAGTGGGGAGGGGAATGAGCAGTTCTTC.

V is TRBV5-1 and J is TRBJ2-3; TRBD2 matches 7 bases. Germline CDR1 SGHRS, CDR2 YFSETQ. The CDR3 is made up of 14 amino acids. The V segment lost 4 bases and the J segment 2 bases; nucleotides outside the gene matches: 4. The CDR3 loop is CASSVGTITDTQYF. The CDR3 DNA sequence: TGCGCCAGCAGCGTCGGGACTATCACAGATACGCAGTATTTT.

This clonotype was observed a few times. V and J are TRBV7-6 and TRBJ2-1; 14 nucleotides match TRBD2. This CDR3 region has 16 residues. CDR1 is SGHVS and CDR2 is FNYEAQ in the germline V gene. Losses at the gene ends were 6 bases for V and 9 bases for J; bases not matched to a gene: 10. The chain's CDR3 is CASSTPGLAGVGEQFF. The CDR3 DNA reads as TGTGCCAGCAGTACCCCGGGACTAGCGGGAGTTGGTGAGCAGTTCTTC.

The chain uses TRBV2 and TRBJ1-2, with no clear D. Trimming stripped 7 bases from V and 5 bases from J, with 8 bases between. Per germline, CDR1 SNHLY and CDR2 FYNNEI. This CDR3 is 11 amino acids long. The CDR3 nucleotides are TGTGCCAGCACCGAGAGGTATGGCTACACCTTC. It encodes CASTERYGYTF. The full variable domain, its missing parts supplied by reference TRBV2 and TRBJ1-2, is EPEVTQTPSHQVTQMGQEVILRCVPISNHLYFYWYRQILGQKVEFLVSFYNNEISEKSEIFDDQFSVERPDGSNFTLKIRSTKLEDSAMYFCASTERYGYTFGSGTRLTVV.

This clonotype was seen repeatedly, ten times or more. The genes are TRBV29-1 and TRBJ2-5; TRBD2 is a possible D gene (6 bases). The V end was cut by 2 bases, the J end by 1 base, with 8 bases between. The germline V gene has CDR1 SQVTM and CDR2 ANQGSEA. This CDR3 has 13 amino acids. The CDR3, as DNA: TGCAGCGTTGAAATAGCGGTCCAAGAGACCCAGTACTTC. It yields the protein CSVEIAVQETQYF.

V is TRBV7-9 and J is TRBJ2-3; 10 nucleotides match TRBD1. There are 15 residues in the CDR3. Germline CDR1 is SEHNR and CDR2 is FQNEAQ (reference sequence). The V and J ends lost 5 bases and 6 bases, in that order; junction bases with no gene match: 8. The CDR3 here is CASSLSTGGMDTQYF. The CDR3 DNA is TGTGCCAGCAGCCTATCGACAGGGGGCATGGATACGCAGTATTTT.

This clonotype showed up just a few times. The chain recombines TRBV5-1 with TRBJ1-5; 7 nucleotides align to TRBD1. Germline V gives CDR1 SGHRS, CDR2 YFSETQ. V shed 1 base, J shed 1 base, and the junction held 2 bases outside the gene matches. The CDR3 loop spans 15 amino acids. The CDR3 nucleotides read TGCGCCAGCAGCTTGACAGGGGACAGCAATCAGCCCCAGCATTTT. Its translation is CASSLTGDSNQPQHF. Full variable domain (rest looked up from reference TRBV5-1 and TRBJ1-5): KAGVTQTPRYLIKTRGQQVTLSCSPISGHRSVSWYQQTPGQGLQFLFEYFSETQRNKGNFPGRFSGRQFSNSRSEMNVSTLELGDSALYLCASSLTGDSNQPQHFGDGTRLSIL.

The chain carries TRBV6-1 and TRBJ1-2; D is possibly TRBD1 (5 bases). Trimming took off 0 bases at V and 4 bases at J, with 15 bases between the two ends. The CDR3 has 16 amino acids. In germline, CDR1 is MNHNS, CDR2 SASEGT. CDR3 region: CASSEAGTSSSYGYTF. The CDR3 DNA reads as TGTGCCAGCAGTGAAGCCGGGACCTCTTCAAGCTATGGCTACACCTTC.

This rearrangement joins TRBV5-1 to TRBJ2-1, with 10 bases lining up with TRBD2. V lost 7 bases, J lost 8 bases, and 12 bases stayed unmatched. The CDR3 sequence is 15 residues long. From germline, CDR1 is SGHRS and CDR2 YFSETQ. CDR3 protein: CASSRPSGSRDEQFF. The CDR3 coding sequence is TGCGCCAGCTCTCGTCCTAGCGGGAGTAGGGATGAGCAGTTCTTC.

This clonotype was seen just once. The chain combines TRBV5-5 with TRBJ2-1; no clear D gene. Trimming took 4 bases from V and 9 from J, leaving 11 bases between them. This CDR3 spans 12 amino acids. Germline CDR1 reads SGHKS; CDR2 reads YYEKEE (reference sequence). The CDR3 loop reads CASSRVASEQFF. CDR3 in DNA: TGTGCCAGCAGCCGGGTCGCCAGTGAGCAGTTCTTC.

In DNA, the CDR3 is TGTGCCATCAGTGCCGAGACAGTTGATGGCTACACCTTC. Translation: CAISAETVDGYTF. The chain carries TRBV10-3 and TRBJ1-2; a possible D gene is TRBD1 (5 bases). From germline, CDR1 is ENHRY and CDR2 SYGVKD. The CDR3 consists of 13 residues. The V end lost 4 bases, the J end lost 6 bases, and 12 bases lay between the germline ends.

This clonotype came up a few times. This chain joins TRBV7-9 and TRBJ2-7, with 8 bases lining up with TRBD1. J was trimmed by 2 bases and V by 5 bases; bases with no gene match: 5. CDR1 and CDR2 (germline): SEHNR, FQNEAQ (reference sequence). This CDR3 has 14 amino acids. The CDR3 DNA sequence: TGTGCCAGCAGCGGCCGGGACAGGCCCTACGAGCAGTACTTC. It encodes CASSGRDRPYEQYF.

The rearrangement uses TRBV20-1 and TRBJ2-7; 7 positions agree with TRBD1. The CDR3 contains 13 residues. Trimming cost V 5 bases and J 3 bases; bases outside gene matches: 7. In germline, CDR1 is DFQATT, CDR2 SNEGSKA (reference sequence). The chain's CDR3 is CSALQGSIYEQYF. DNA for the CDR3: TGCAGTGCTTTACAGGGGTCAATCTACGAGCAGTACTTC.

The chain recombines TRBV12-3 or TRBV12-4 with TRBJ2-4; a weak D match, TRBD2 (6 bases). The CDR3 has 13 amino acids. The V end lost 7 bases, the J end lost 7 bases, and 14 bases lay between the germline ends. As DNA, the CDR3 is TGTGCCAGCACTCTGGGGGGAAATAACATTCAGTACTTC. It translates to CASTLGGNNIQYF.

The chain is built from TRBV7-2 and TRBJ2-5; no reliable D call. CDR1 is SGHTA and CDR2 is FQGNSA in the germline V gene. V lost 1 base, J lost 5 bases, and 11 bases lay in between. The CDR3 consists of 14 residues. In DNA form, the CDR3 reads TGTGCCAGCAGCTTAGGTGTTATGGAGGAGACCCAGTACTTC. Encoded protein: CASSLGVMEETQYF.

This clonotype was recorded once. The V gene is TRBV7-2, the J gene TRBJ2-3; D is unresolved. The CDR3 is 12 amino acids. The V end lost 2 bases, the J end lost 7 bases, and 7 bases lay between the germline ends. CDR1 SGHTA and CDR2 FQGNSA come from the germline V gene. CDR3 residues: CASSLSGYTQYF. The CDR3, as DNA: TGTGCCAGCAGCTTATCAGGATATACGCAGTATTTT.

The V call is TRBV4-2, the J call TRBJ2-6; D is unclear. CDR1 and CDR2 from the germline V gene are LGHNA and YNFKEQ. The CDR3 totals 15 residues. V was trimmed by 1 base and J by 4 bases, leaving 8 bases between them. CDR3 in amino acids: CASSQVLVGANVLTF. The CDR3 coding sequence is TGTGCCAGCAGCCAAGTTCTTGTGGGGGCCAACGTCCTGACTTTC.

This clonotype was detected only once. The J gene is TRBJ2-3, the V gene TRBV7-8; 7 bases align to TRBD2. There are 17 residues in the CDR3. Per the germline V gene, CDR1 is SGHVS and CDR2 is FQNEAQ. V shed 2 bases and J 2 bases; nucleotides not matched to a gene: 10. The CDR3 region is CASSLRGWGRVTDTQYF. CDR3 DNA sequence: TGTGCCAGCAGCTTAAGGGGTTGGGGGAGGGTCACAGATACGCAGTATTTT.

For this clonotype: A read error may account for a junction end that differs from germline. The chain recombines TRBV12-3 or TRBV12-4 with TRBJ1-2; D is uncertain. CDR3 length equals 13 residues. CDR3 amino acids: CVSSPRGDYGYTF. CDR3 coding DNA: TGTGTCAGCAGCCCTCGTGGGGACTATGGCTACACCTTC.